Below, 8 T cell receptor beta chains from the same sample are listed, as sequenced in a study of blood T cell repertoires in COVID-19. Generated by immunoSEQ multiplex PCR, the TCRdb table keeps only in-frame clones and is missing some. The profile shows around 150,000 clones, roughly 90% of them singletons. Sample: peripheral blood. These receptors all come from a man aged 30 to 39 with COVID-19, enrolled during active disease.

This chain connects TRBV5-1 to TRBJ1-1; D is perhaps TRBD1 (6 bases). This CDR3 is 14 amino acids long. V was cut by 5 bases and J by 4 bases, with 15 bases left in between. Germline V lookup: CDR1 SGHRS, CDR2 YFSETQ. CDR3 in DNA: TGCGCCAGCAGTTTACGACAGGAGGTCACTGAAGCTTTCTTT. It is translated as CASSLRQEVTEAFF.

The rearrangement uses TRBV7-6 and TRBJ2-3, with TRBD2 as a possible D gene (6 bases). The V and J ends lost 4 bases and 3 bases respectively, with 11 bases between them. The CDR3 is made up of 14 amino acids. Germline V gene lookup returns CDR1 SGHVS and CDR2 FNYEAQ. CDR3 sequence reads: CASSYGGPTDTQYF. CDR3 nucleotide sequence: TGTGCCAGCAGCTACGGGGGACCGACAGATACGCAGTATTTT.

The genes are TRBV11-2 and TRBJ2-7, with 9 bases identical to TRBD1. The CDR3 has 15 residues. The germline V gene has CDR1 SGHAT and CDR2 FQNNGV. J gave up 2 bases and V 6 bases, and 8 bases lay outside the gene matches. The CDR3 is CASRTLGQGPYEQYF. Written as DNA, the CDR3 is TGTGCCAGCAGAACTCTGGGACAGGGTCCCTACGAGCAGTACTTC.

The sample holds a few counts of this clone. V is TRBV19 and J is TRBJ2-7; D may be TRBD2 (6 bases). The germline gives CDR1 LNHDA, CDR2 SQIVND (reference sequence). The germline V and J ends were trimmed by 0 bases and 5 bases, with 23 bases remaining between them. The CDR3 runs to 18 residues. Here the CDR3 reads CASSIDHSGRYRGNEQYF. Written as DNA, the CDR3 is TGTGCCAGTAGTATAGACCATTCTGGACGTTACCGGGGGAACGAGCAGTACTTC.

The gene calls are TRBV5-1 and TRBJ2-5, with D possibly being TRBD1 (6 bases). The CDR3 sequence is 14 residues long. CDR1 and CDR2 from the germline V gene are SGHRS and YFSETQ. The V end was cut by 3 bases, the J end by 5 bases, with 14 bases between. CDR3 nucleotide sequence: TGCGCCAGCAGCTCTACAGGGTTCCGGGAGACCCAGTACTTC. It is translated as CASSSTGFRETQYF.

The rearrangement joins TRBV9 to TRBJ1-1, with 8 positions matching TRBD1. This CDR3 region has 16 residues. Germline V CDR1 and CDR2: SGDLS, YYNGEE. J was trimmed by 1 base and V by 2 bases; bases with no gene match: 7. The CDR3 loop reads CASSVSTGAGNTEAFF. CDR3 DNA: TGTGCCAGCAGCGTCTCGACAGGGGCGGGGAACACTGAAGCTTTCTTT.

This sequence joins TRBV7-2 and TRBJ2-2, with D perhaps matching TRBD2 (5 bases). The CDR3 is 14 amino acids. The germline gives CDR1 SGHTA, CDR2 FQGNSA. Trimming stripped 4 bases from V and 5 bases from J, with 11 bases between. The DNA for the CDR3 is TGTGCCAGCAGCTCGTTACTAGTTACCGGGGAGCTGTTTTTT. Amino acid sequence: CASSSLLVTGELFF.

CDR3 nucleotide sequence: TGTGCCAGCAGTTGGACAGGCAGCACAGATACGCAGTATTTT. Residues: CASSWTGSTDTQYF. The chain links TRBV2 to TRBJ2-3; 7 bases match TRBD1. Germline V gene sequence: CDR1 SNHLY, CDR2 FYNNEI. The J segment lost 0 bases and the V segment lost 5 bases, leaving 2 bases of the junction unmatched. This CDR3 contains 14 residues. The full variable domain, its missing parts supplied by reference TRBV2 and TRBJ2-3, is EPEVTQTPSHQVTQMGQEVILRCVPISNHLYFYWYRQILGQKVEFLVSFYNNEISEKSEIFDDQFSVERPDGSNFTLKIRSTKLEDSAMYFCASSWTGSTDTQYFGPGTRLTVL.